This entry describes one TCR beta chain. Its antigen is not yet known. Nothing much larger sits one base from this clone, and base qualities are not available. Ends trimmed: V by 2 bases, J by 5 bases; bases unmatched to a gene: 10. From the cysteine through the phenylalanine, the CDR3 covers 17 amino acids. Only the CDR3 part of the read is kept: 51 bases, read in frame from the first base. The germline V gene supplies CDR1 SGHRS and CDR2 YFSETQ. The data originate from a study of PD-1 blockade in classical Hodgkin lymphoma (TCRdb year 2020). A note on the overall study: Nivolumab dosing was 3 mg/kg intravenously every 2 weeks, continuing until either disease progression or unacceptable toxicity. The study used TCR beta sequencing and CyTOF to define a peripheral blood immune signature of response to PD-1 blockade in classical Hodgkin lymphoma.

This specimen's time point label, per the study, means: cycle 2 day 1 (C2D1) of nivolumab. Every trial patient had relapsed following autologous stem cell transplantation, and prior brentuximab vedotin exposure was what differed among cohorts A, B and C. The trial cohort was composed of under 70 patients with relapsed/refractory classical Hodgkin lymphoma, for whom complete response, partial response or progressive disease was recorded as best overall response. Trial patients were treated with single-agent nivolumab in the multi-cohort phase II CheckMate 205 trial. An independent review committee assessed best overall response by applying the 2007 International Working Group response criteria. Trial PBMCs were obtained immediately prior to nivolumab initiation (C1D1) and on therapy at cycle 2 day 1 and cycle 4 day 1. Peripheral blood was collected in 8 mL Vacutainer Cell Preparation Tubes, from which PBMCs were isolated by centrifugation and then cryopreserved.

The Qiagen DNeasy kit was used to extract genomic DNA both from unsorted PBMCs and from the negatively selected CD4+ and CD8+ fractions. TCR beta CDR3 regions were subjected to amplification by immunoSEQ multiplex PCR with primers that anneal to V and J segments. A synthetic immune receptor repertoire was used to minimize amplification bias, and any remaining bias was removed computationally after sequencing. Per the source publication's procedure: Repertoire diversity was quantified as the Shannon entropy index using custom Python scripts. The unsorted, CD4+ and CD8+ repertoires were each analyzed separately, with the exception of combined analyses, where CD4+ and CD8+ sequences were merged in silico. A clone counted as expanded when the clone's frequency after treatment rose at least 2-fold relative to C1D1, and clones undetected at baseline were given a pseudocount of 0.5. Clones with 0 or 1 copy at C1D1 were classified as singleton clones, and clones with 2 or more copies were classified as non-singleton clones. Clones expanded in unsorted samples were assigned a CD4+, CD8+ or unknown annotation through matching of protein sequences in sorted samples from the same patient. Wilcoxon tests on paired samples were used to test changes in diversity from C1D1 to C4D1. The clones in this table, taken by TCRdb from immuneACCESS, are in-frame only. Not every clone is retained; where verified, under half of the shortfall comes from an unresolved V gene, and the cause of the rest is unknown. From that table come the V and J calls and clone size; the DNA was used to work out D and trimming. This sample gives 9,000 to 13,000 clones in total; 60% to 80% of them show up just once. 30% to 40% of the sample goes to the ten largest clones.

Results and caveats for the whole study, not just this receptor: Lower diversity was seen in patients whose nivolumab began less than 1 year after ASCT, and these patients were left out of later analyses so that immune reconstitution would not confound the results. Baseline TCR diversity was reported to be lower in newly diagnosed patients than in healthy donors and to be lower still in relapsed/refractory patients. CD4+ but not CD8+ TCR diversity rose significantly by C4D1 (p=0.0027 vs p=0.16), most apparent in complete responders (p=0.02). Among trial patients, those achieving complete response had baseline diversity similar to that of newly diagnosed patients, while diversity was significantly lower in partial responders and progressors. Only a single clinical trial cohort was studied, and what caused the repertoire differences, possibly disease activity or prior therapy, remained undefined.

The sequence derives from a human donor with classical Hodgkin lymphoma. Recombination joined TRBV5-1 with TRBJ2-2; a stretch of 9 junction bases matches TRBD2. This sample comprised peripheral blood mononuclear cells (PBMCs), obtained before the second cycle of nivolumab. The DNA sequence follows: TGCGCCAGCAGCTTATTAGGAGCGGGAGGAGGAACCGGGGAGCTGTTTTTT. Its protein reads: CASSLLGAGGGTGELFF.